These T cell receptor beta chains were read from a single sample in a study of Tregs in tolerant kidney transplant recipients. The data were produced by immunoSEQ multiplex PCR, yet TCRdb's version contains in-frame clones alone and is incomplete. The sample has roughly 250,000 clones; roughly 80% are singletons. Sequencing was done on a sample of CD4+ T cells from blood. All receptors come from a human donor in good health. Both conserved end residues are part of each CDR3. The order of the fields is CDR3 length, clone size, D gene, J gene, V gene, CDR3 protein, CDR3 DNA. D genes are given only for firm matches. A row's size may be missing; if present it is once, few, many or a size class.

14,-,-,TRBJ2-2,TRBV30,CAWALGTHTGELFF,TGTGCCTGGGCCCTGGGAACCCACACCGGGGAGCTGTTTTTT
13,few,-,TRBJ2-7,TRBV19,CASKAGQNYEQYF,TGTGCCAGTAAAGCTGGACAGAACTACGAGCAGTACTTC
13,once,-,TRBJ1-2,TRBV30,CAWSLAENYGYTF,TGTGCCTGGAGTTTAGCGGAGAACTATGGCTACACCTTC
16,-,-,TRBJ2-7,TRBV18,CASSPPGGLVSYEQYF,TGTGCCAGCTCACCACCGGGGGGACTGGTCTCCTACGAGCAGTACTTC
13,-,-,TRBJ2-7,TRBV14,CASSRANSYEQYF,TGTGCCAGCAGCCGGGCCAATTCGTACGAGCAGTACTTC
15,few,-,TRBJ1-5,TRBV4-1,CASSQEGFRGQPQHF,TGCGCCAGCAGCCAAGAGGGTTTCAGAGGTCAGCCCCAGCATTTT
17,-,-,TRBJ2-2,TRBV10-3,CAISESLGAANTGELFF,TGTGCCATCAGTGAGTCGCTGGGGGCGGCGAACACCGGGGAGCTGTTTTTT
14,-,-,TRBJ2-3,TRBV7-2,CASSLGLPGDTQYF,TGTGCCAGCAGCTTGGGACTCCCGGGAGATACGCAGTATTTT
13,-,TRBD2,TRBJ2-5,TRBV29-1,CSVRAGGQEIQYF,TGCAGCGTTCGAGCGGGAGGACAAGAGATCCAGTACTTC
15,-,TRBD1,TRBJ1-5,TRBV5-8,CASSSTGVPNQPQHF,TGTGCCAGCAGCAGTACAGGGGTCCCCAATCAGCCCCAGCATTTT
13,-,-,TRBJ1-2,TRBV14,CASSRNFAGGYTF,TGTGCCAGCAGCCGCAACTTCGCGGGGGGCTACACCTTC
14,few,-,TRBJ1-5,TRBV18,CASSPRQGRQPQHF,TGTGCCAGCTCACCACGGCAGGGGAGGCAGCCCCAGCATTTT
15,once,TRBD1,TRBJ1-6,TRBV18,CASSPRRDRGSPLHF,TGTGCCAGCTCACCCCGCCGGGACAGGGGTTCACCCCTCCACTTT
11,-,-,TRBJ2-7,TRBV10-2,CASSETYEQYF,TGCGCCAGCAGTGAGACCTACGAGCAGTACTTC
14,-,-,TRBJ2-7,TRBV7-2,CASSGGTAPYEQYF,TGTGCCAGCAGCGGGGGGACGGCTCCCTACGAGCAGTACTTC
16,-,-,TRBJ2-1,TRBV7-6,CASSPTGGAGGNEQFF,TGTGCCAGCAGCCCCACGGGTGGCGCCGGAGGCAATGAGCAGTTCTTC
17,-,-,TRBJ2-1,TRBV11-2,CASNHGPGLDRADEQFF,TGTGCCAGTAACCACGGGCCGGGCCTAGATAGGGCCGATGAGCAGTTCTTC
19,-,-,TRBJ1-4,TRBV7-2,CASSLAMAGLQATNEKLFF,TGTGCCAGCAGCTTAGCGATGGCAGGCCTCCAAGCAACTAATGAAAAACTGTTTTTT
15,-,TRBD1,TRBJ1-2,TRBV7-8,CATRDRGSFNYGYTF,TGTGCCACGAGGGACAGGGGGTCCTTCAACTATGGCTACACCTTC
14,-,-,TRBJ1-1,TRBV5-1,CASSLNGDNTEAFF,TGCGCCAGCAGCTTGAACGGGGATAACACTGAAGCTTTCTTT
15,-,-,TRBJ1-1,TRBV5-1,CASSVTRRLNTEAFF,TGCGCCAGCAGCGTTACCAGGCGACTGAACACTGAAGCCTTCTTT
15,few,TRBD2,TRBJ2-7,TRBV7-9,CASSSARDYSYEQYF,TGTGCCAGCAGCTCCGCCCGGGACTACTCCTACGAGCAGTACTTC
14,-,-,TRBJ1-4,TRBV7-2,CASSAASTNEKLFF,TGTGCCAGCAGCGCCGCTTCCACTAATGAAAAACTGTTTTTT
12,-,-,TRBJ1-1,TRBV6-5,CASGGAGTEAFF,TGTGCCAGCGGTGGGGCGGGCACTGAAGCTTTCTTT
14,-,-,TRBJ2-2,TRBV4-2,CASSEGSNTGELFF,TGTGCCAGCAGCGAAGGCTCGAACACCGGGGAGCTGTTTTTT
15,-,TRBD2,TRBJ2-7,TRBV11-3,CASSLAPGGNYEQYF,TGTGCCAGCAGCTTAGCTCCGGGGGGAAACTACGAGCAGTACTTC
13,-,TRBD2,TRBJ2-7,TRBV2,CASTGTSGYEQYF,TGTGCCAGCACGGGGACTAGCGGTTACGAGCAGTACTTC